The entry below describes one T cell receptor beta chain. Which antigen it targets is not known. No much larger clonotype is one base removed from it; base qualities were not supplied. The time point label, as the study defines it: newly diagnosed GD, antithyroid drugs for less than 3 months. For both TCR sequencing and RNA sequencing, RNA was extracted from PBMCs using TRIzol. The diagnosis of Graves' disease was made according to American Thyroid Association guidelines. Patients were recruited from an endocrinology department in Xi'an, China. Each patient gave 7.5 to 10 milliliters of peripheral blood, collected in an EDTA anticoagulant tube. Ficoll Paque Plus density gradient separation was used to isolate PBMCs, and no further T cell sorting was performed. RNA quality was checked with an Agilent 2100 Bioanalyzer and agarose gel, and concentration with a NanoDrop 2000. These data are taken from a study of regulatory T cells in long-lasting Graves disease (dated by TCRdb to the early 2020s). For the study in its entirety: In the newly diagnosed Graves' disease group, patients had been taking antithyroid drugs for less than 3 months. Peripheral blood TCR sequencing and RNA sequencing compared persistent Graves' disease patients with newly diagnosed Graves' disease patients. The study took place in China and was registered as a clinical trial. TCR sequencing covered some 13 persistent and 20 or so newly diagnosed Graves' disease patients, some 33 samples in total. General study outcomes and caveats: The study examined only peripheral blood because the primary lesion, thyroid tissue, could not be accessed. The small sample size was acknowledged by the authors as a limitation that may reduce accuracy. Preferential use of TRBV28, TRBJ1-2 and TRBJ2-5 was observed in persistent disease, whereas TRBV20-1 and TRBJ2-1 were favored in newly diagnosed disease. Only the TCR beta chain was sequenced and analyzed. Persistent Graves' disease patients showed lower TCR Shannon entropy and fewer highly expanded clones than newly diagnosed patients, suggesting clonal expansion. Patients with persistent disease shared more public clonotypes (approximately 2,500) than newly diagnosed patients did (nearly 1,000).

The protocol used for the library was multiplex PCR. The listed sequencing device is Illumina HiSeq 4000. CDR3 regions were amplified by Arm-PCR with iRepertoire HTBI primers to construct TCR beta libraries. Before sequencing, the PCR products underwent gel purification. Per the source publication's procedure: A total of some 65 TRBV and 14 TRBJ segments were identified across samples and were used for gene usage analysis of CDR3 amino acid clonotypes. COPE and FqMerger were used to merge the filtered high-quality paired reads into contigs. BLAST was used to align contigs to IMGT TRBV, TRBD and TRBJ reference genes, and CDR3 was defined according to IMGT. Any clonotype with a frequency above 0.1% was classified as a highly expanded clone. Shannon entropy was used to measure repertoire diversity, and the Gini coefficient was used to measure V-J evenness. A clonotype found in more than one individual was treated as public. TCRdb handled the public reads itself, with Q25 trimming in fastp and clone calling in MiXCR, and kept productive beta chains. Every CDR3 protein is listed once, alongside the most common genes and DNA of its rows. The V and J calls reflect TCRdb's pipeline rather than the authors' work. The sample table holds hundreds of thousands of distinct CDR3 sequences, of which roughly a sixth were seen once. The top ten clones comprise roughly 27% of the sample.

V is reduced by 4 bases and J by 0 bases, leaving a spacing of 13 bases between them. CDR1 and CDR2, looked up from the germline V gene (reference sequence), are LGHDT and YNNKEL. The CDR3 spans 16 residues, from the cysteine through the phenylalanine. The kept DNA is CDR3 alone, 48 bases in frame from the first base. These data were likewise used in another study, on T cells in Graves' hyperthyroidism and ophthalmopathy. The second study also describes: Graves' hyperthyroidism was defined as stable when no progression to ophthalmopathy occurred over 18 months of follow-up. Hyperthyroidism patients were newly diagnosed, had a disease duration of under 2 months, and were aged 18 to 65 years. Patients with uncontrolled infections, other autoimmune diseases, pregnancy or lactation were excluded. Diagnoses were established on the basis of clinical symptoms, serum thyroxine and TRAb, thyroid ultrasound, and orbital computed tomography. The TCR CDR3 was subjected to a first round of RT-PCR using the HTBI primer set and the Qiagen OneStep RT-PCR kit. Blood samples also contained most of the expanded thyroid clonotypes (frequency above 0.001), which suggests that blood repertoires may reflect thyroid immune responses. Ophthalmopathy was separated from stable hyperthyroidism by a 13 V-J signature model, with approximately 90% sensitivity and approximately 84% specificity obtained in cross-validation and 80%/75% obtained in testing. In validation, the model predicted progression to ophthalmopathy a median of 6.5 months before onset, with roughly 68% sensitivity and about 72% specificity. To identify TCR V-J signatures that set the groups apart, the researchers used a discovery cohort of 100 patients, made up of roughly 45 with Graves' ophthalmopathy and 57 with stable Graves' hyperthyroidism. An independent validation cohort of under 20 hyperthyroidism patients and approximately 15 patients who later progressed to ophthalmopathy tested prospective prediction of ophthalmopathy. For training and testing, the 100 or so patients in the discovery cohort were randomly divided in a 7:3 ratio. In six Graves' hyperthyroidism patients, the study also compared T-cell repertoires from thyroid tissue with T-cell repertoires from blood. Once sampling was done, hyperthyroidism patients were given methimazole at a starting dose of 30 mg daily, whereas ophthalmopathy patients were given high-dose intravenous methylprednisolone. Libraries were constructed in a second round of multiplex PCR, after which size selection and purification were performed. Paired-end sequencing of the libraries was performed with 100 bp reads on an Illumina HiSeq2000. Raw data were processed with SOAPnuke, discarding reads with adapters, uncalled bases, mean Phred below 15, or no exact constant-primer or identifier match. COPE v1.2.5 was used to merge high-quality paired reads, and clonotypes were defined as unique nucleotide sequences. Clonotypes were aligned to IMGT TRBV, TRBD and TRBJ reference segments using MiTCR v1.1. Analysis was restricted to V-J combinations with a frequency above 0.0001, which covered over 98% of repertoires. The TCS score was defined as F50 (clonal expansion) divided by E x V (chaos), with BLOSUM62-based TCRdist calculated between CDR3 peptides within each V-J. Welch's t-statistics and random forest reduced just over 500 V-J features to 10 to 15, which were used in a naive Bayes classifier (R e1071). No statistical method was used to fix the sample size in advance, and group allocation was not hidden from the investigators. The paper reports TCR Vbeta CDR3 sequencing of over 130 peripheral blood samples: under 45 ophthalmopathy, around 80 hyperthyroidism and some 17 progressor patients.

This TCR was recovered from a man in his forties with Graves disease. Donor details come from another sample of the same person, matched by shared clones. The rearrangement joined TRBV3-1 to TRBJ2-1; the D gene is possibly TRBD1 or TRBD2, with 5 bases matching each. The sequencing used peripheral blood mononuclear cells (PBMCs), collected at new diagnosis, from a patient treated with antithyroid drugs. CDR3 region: CASSPSGAPSYNEQFF. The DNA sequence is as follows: TGTGCCAGCAGCCCCTCCGGGGCCCCCTCCTACAATGAGCAGTTCTTC.